This TCR beta chain is drawn from a study of identical twins. Study-wide results and caveats: With beta out-of-frame sequences, excess sharing by twins was weaker. Twins shared out-of-frame alpha sequences with excess low generation probability.

The CDR3 runs to 16 residues. Germline V gene data show CDR1 as PRHDT and CDR2 as FYEKMQ (reference sequence). Trimming removed 3 bases from V and 2 bases from J, with 14 bases in between. TCRdb passed the 5' RACE reads through MiXCR, listing each CDR3 protein once. Among over 250,000 distinct CDR3 sequences, roughly 9.8% were seen once, and the ten largest hold 7% to 8.5%. This clonotype has more than one count but fewer than ten. Its target is unknown. This sample also appeared in a second study, on yellow fever vaccine responses in identical twins.

The sequenced sample consisted of CD8+ T cells sorted from blood. This chain uses TRBV13 with TRBJ2-1, with no clear D. The TCR sequence derives from a woman aged 18-29 years in good health. CDR3 protein: CASSLDQDVTYNEQFF. The CDR3 DNA sequence: TGTGCCAGCAGCTTGGATCAGGACGTCACCTACAATGAGCAGTTCTTC.